Each of the 5 T cell receptor beta chains below was sequenced from the same sample in a study of human T cells and chemical hapten exposure. TCRdb re-derived calls from the RACE reads in MiXCR, one entry per CDR3 protein. The sample consists of a few hundred thousand distinct CDR3 sequences, about 5.4% of them appearing once. Time point specified: pre-sensitization, week 0. Treatment reported: therapeutic diphenylcyclopropenone sensitization with weekly scalp DPC. This material consisted of whole blood, taken in connection with sensitization to the hapten diphenylcyclopropenone (DPC). The receptors originated from a woman between 18 and 29 years old with alopecia areata. Some clones in this sample may be carry-over from other donors' samples.

This clonotype turned up a few times. This chain links TRBV7-2 with TRBJ1-6; 7 nucleotides match TRBD1. J lost 5 bases, V lost 5 bases, and 6 bases had no gene match. In germline, CDR1 is SGHTA, CDR2 FQGNSA. The CDR3 has 15 amino acids. CDR3 protein: CASSPPGTDNSPLHF. The CDR3 DNA is TGTGCCAGCAGCCCCCCCGGGACAGATAATTCACCCCTCCACTTT.

This clonotype was picked up a small number of times. J is TRBJ2-3 and V is TRBV6-4, with 8 bases lining up with TRBD2. Germline trimming cut 2 bases from V and 0 bases from J; bases unmatched to any gene: 7. CDR3 size: 17 residues. Germline V lookup: CDR1 MRHNA, CDR2 SNTAGT. The CDR3 DNA sequence: TGTGCCAGCAGTGACCACCGAATAGCGGGGAGCACAGATACGCAGTATTTT. Its translation is CASSDHRIAGSTDTQYF.

This clonotype was recorded a few times. The chain recombines TRBV7-9 with TRBJ2-1; a possible D gene is TRBD1 (5 bases). Trimming pared 4 bases from V and 5 bases from J, leaving 24 bases between. Germline loops: CDR1 SEHNR, CDR2 FQNEAQ (reference sequence). This CDR3 is 18 amino acids long. The CDR3 region has the DNA TGTGCCAGCAGCTCCCTCCCCCTTACAGGAAAAATTAACAATGAGCAGTTCTTC. It codes for CASSSLPLTGKINNEQFF.

There are many counts of this clonotype. The chain joins TRBV13 to TRBJ1-2; 9 bases align to TRBD1. There are 13 residues in the CDR3. From germline, CDR1 is PRHDT and CDR2 FYEKMQ (reference sequence). Unmatched junction bases numbered 5, after V lost 4 bases and J lost 8 bases. The CDR3: CASSSRDREGYTF. As DNA, the CDR3 is TGTGCCAGCAGCTCCCGGGACAGGGAAGGCTACACCTTC. Together with reference TRBV13 and TRBJ1-2, the CDR3 gives the full variable domain: AAGVIQSPRHLIKEKRETATLKCYPIPRHDTVYWYQQGPGQDPQFLISFYEKMQSDKGSIPDRFSAQQFSDYHSELNMSSLELGDSALYFCASSSRDREGYTFGSGTRLTVV.

The CDR3 sequence: CSVVLAGLYEQYF. DNA of the CDR3: TGCAGCGTTGTGCTAGCGGGGCTGTACGAGCAGTACTTC. This rearrangement joins TRBV29-1 to TRBJ2-7, with 9 positions matching TRBD2. Germline V gene lookup returns CDR1 SQVTM and CDR2 ANQGSEA. With 4 bases clipped from V and 4 bases from J, the junction kept 5 bases outside the gene matches. This CDR3 is 13 amino acids long.